This passage covers 8 T cell receptor beta chains from one sample sequenced in a study of T cells in Graves' hyperthyroidism and ophthalmopathy. The investigators amplified TCR beta CDR3 regions from RNA transcripts. In the first-round RT-PCR of the TCR CDR3, the HTBI primer set was used. TCRdb ran MiXCR on the multiplex PCR reads and lists one entry per CDR3 protein. This sample has some 500,000 distinct CDR3 sequences, with approximately 15% found just once. The sample taken for sequencing was blood. These receptors were obtained from a woman in her late teens or twenties with Graves' hyperthyroidism.

This clonotype was seen repeatedly, ten times or more. This chain connects TRBV18 to TRBJ2-5; TRBD2 agrees at 8 bases. V dropped 3 bases and J dropped 5; count of bases not matched to a gene: 11. The CDR3 loop spans 16 amino acids. Germline V gene sequence: CDR1 KGHSH, CDR2 LQKENI. CDR3 coding DNA: TGTGCCAGCTCACCGGGTGGCCCGGGAGGGCGGGAGACCCAGTACTTC. Its protein product is CASSPGGPGGRETQYF.

V gene TRBV5-4 combines with J gene TRBJ1-2; no definite D call. The V end lost 4 bases, the J end lost 5 bases, and 18 bases lay between the germline ends. Germline values: CDR1 SGHNT, CDR2 YYREEE (reference sequence). The CDR3 spans 15 residues. The CDR3: CASSTSTGALYGYTF. The CDR3 DNA follows: TGTGCCAGCAGCACCTCGACGGGAGCCCTATATGGCTACACCTTC.

This clonotype was counted at least ten times. The V gene is TRBV19, the J gene TRBJ1-6; 8 bases map to TRBD1. With V trimmed by 0 bases and J by 10 bases, 2 bases remained unmatched. This CDR3 comprises 14 residues. The germline gives CDR1 LNHDA, CDR2 SQIVND (reference sequence). CDR3 residues: CASSIEGTGSPLHF. CDR3 DNA sequence: TGTGCCAGTAGTATAGAGGGGACAGGATCACCCCTCCACTTT. Full variable domain (rest looked up from reference TRBV19 and TRBJ1-6): DGGITQSPKYLFRKEGQNVTLSCEQNLNHDAMYWYRQDPGQGLRLIYYSQIVNDFQKGDIAEGYSVSREKKESFPLTVTSAQKNPTAFYLCASSIEGTGSPLHFGNGTRLTVT.

The chain links TRBV6-1 to TRBJ1-5, with D possibly being TRBD1 (5 bases). The CDR3 extends over 18 amino acids. V lost 4 bases and J lost 4, with 23 bases in between. The germline V gene has CDR1 MNHNS and CDR2 SASEGT. CDR3 residues: CASSGSFKGPRINQPQHF. The CDR3 nucleotides are TGTGCCAGCAGTGGGAGCTTTAAGGGACCTAGAATTAATCAGCCCCAGCATTTT.

This clonotype was seen repeatedly, ten times or more. The rearrangement joins TRBV24-1 to TRBJ2-7; D possibly corresponds to TRBD1 (6 bases). The CDR3 is made up of 15 amino acids. Trimming pared 5 bases from V and 2 bases from J, leaving 15 bases between. Germline CDR1 KGHDR, CDR2 SFDVKD. DNA for the CDR3: TGTGCCACCAGTGCCAAGACAGGCCTAACCTACGAGCAGTACTTC. Translated: CATSAKTGLTYEQYF.

The chain has TRBV4-2 and TRBJ1-2; 7 nucleotides agree with TRBD1. V shed 5 bases, J shed 8 bases, and the junction held 5 bases outside the gene matches. The V gene's germline CDR1 is LGHNA and CDR2 YNFKEQ. The CDR3 is 12 amino acids. The CDR3 bases are TGTGCCAGCAGCACAGGGGCCGCCGGCTACACCTTC. It codes for CASSTGAAGYTF.

There are many counts of this clonotype. The rearrangement links TRBV12-3 or TRBV12-4 to TRBJ2-6; D unresolved. This CDR3 contains 14 residues. V lost 5 bases and J 2 bases, leaving 7 bases between the germline ends. CDR3 sequence: CASSGNTGANVLTF. In nucleotides, the CDR3 is TGTGCCAGCAGTGGGAATACTGGGGCCAACGTCCTGACTTTC.

This clonotype was observed a few times. The rearrangement uses TRBV12-3 or TRBV12-4 and TRBJ1-5; D perhaps matches TRBD1 (5 bases). Deletions cut 3 bases from V and 5 bases from J, with 14 bases between. The CDR3 has 15 residues. CDR3: CASSFSWGRDQPQHF. In DNA form, the CDR3 reads TGTGCCAGCAGTTTCTCTTGGGGGAGGGATCAGCCCCAGCATTTT.